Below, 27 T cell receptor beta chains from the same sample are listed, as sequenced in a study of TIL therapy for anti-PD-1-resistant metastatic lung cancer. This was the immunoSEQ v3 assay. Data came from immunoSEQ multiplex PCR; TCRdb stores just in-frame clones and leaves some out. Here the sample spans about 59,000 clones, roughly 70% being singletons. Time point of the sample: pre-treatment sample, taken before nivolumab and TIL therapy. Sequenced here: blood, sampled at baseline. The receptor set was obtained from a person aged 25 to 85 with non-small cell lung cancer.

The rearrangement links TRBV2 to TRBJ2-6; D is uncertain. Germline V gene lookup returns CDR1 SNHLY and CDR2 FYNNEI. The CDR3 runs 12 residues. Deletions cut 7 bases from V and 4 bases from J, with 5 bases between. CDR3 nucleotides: TGTGCCAGCACCTTAGGGGCCAACGTCCTGACTTTC. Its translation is CASTLGANVLTF.

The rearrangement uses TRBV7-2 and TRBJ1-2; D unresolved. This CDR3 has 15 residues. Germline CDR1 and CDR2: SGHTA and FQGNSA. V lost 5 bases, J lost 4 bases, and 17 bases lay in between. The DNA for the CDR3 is TGTGCCAGCAGCCCGCCCCGACCCGAACTCTATGGCTACACCTTC. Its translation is CASSPPRPELYGYTF.

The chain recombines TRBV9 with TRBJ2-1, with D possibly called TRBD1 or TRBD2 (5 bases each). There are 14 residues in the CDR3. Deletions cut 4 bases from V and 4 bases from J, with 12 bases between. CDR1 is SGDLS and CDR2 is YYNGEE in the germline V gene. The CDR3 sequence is CASSTRDLYNEQFF. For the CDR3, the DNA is TGTGCCAGCAGCACACGGGACCTTTACAATGAGCAGTTCTTC. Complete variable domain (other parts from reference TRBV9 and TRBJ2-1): DSGVTQTPKHLITATGQRVTLRCSPRSGDLSVYWYQQSLDQGLQFLIQYYNGEERAKGNILERFSAQQFPDLHSELNLSSLELGDSALYFCASSTRDLYNEQFFGPGTRLTVL.

The CDR3 DNA reads as TGCAGTGCTAGGGGGGCCTACGAGCAGTACTTC. Translation gives CSARGAYEQYF. The rearrangement joins TRBV20-1 to TRBJ2-7; TRBD1 or TRBD2 may be the D gene (5 bases each). The CDR3 is 11 amino acids. V was shortened by 3 bases and J by 2 bases, with 5 bases between the two germline ends. Germline lookup yields CDR1 DFQATT and CDR2 SNEGSKA (reference sequence).

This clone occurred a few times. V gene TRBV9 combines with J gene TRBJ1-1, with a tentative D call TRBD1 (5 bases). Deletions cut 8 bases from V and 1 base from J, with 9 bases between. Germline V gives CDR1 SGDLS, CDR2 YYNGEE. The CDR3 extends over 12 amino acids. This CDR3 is CASKGENTEAFF. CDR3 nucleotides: TGTGCCAGTAAAGGGGAGAACACTGAAGCTTTCTTT.

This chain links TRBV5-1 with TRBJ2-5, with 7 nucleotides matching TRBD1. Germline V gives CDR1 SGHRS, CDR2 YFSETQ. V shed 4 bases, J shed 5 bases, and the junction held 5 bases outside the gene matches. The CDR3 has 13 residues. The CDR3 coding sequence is TGCGCCAGCAGCGAACAGGGGTGGGAGACCCAGTACTTC. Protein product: CASSEQGWETQYF.

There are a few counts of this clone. The CDR3 DNA follows: TGTGCCAGCAGGTCGTTTAGCGGGGGTCGGGATGAGCAGTTCTTC. It codes for CASRSFSGGRDEQFF. V is TRBV11-2 and J is TRBJ2-1, with 9 bases matching TRBD2. Per germline, CDR1 SGHAT and CDR2 FQNNGV. This CDR3 region has 15 residues. Germline trimming cut 6 bases from V and 8 bases from J; bases unmatched to any gene: 11.

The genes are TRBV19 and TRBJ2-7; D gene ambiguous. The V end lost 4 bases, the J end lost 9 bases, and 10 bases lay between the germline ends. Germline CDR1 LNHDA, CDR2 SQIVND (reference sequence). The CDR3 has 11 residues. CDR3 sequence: CASSTTDGQYF. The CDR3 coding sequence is TGTGCCAGTAGTACCACCGACGGGCAGTACTTC.

The CDR3 DNA reads TGTGCCAGCAGCATTGCGGGACAGGGGTACAATGAGCAGTTCTTC. This gives the protein CASSIAGQGYNEQFF. The chain joins TRBV7-3 to TRBJ2-1; 10 bases match TRBD1. The CDR3 totals 15 residues. Trimming at V came to 5 bases and at J to 4 bases, leaving 5 bases not matched to a gene. Germline V gene lookup returns CDR1 SGHTA and CDR2 FQGTGA.

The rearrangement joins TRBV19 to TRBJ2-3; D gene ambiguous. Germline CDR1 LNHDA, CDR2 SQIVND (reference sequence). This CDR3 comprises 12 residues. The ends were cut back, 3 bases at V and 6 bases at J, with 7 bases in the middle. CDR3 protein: CASSMGADTQYF. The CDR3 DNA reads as TGTGCCAGTAGTATGGGTGCGGATACGCAGTATTTT.

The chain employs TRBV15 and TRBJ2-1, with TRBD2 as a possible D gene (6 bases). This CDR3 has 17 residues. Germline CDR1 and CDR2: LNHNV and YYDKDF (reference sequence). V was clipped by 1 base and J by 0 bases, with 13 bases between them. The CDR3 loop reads CATSRVGLLSSYNEQFF. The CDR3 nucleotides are TGTGCCACCAGCAGAGTGGGACTCCTAAGCTCCTACAATGAGCAGTTCTTC.

Written as DNA, the CDR3 is TGTGCCAGCAGTGGAGACAATTCACCCCTCCACTTT. It is translated as CASSGDNSPLHF. This chain uses TRBV2 with TRBJ1-6; D gene ambiguous. This CDR3 contains 12 residues. The germline V and J ends were trimmed by 4 bases and 7 bases, with 5 bases remaining between them. Looked up from germline, CDR1 is SNHLY and CDR2 is FYNNEI.

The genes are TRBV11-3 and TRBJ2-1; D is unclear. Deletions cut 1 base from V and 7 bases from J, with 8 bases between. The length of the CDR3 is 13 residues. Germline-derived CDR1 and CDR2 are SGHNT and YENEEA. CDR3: CASSLVPVNEQFF. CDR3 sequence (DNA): TGTGCCAGCAGCTTAGTACCGGTTAATGAGCAGTTCTTC.

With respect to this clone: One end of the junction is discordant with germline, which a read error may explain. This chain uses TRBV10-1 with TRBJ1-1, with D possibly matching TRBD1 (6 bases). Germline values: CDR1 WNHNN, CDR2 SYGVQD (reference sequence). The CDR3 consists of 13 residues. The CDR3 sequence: CASRDGQNAEAFF. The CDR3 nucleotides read TGCGCCAGCAGAGACGGACAGAACGCTGAAGCTTTCTTT.

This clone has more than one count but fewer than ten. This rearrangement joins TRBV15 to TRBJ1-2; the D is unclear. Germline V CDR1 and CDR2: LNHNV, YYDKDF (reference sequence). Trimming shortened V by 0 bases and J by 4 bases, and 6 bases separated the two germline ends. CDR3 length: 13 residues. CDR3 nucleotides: TGTGCCACCAGCAGAGATCCCTCCTATGGCTACACCTTC. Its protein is CATSRDPSYGYTF.

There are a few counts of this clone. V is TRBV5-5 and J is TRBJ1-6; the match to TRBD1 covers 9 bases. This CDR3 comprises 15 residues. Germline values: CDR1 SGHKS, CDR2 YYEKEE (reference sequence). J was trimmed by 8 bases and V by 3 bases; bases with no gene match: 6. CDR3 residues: CASSSRQGGDSPLHF. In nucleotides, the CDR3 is TGTGCCAGCAGCTCCCGACAGGGGGGCGATTCACCCCTCCACTTT.

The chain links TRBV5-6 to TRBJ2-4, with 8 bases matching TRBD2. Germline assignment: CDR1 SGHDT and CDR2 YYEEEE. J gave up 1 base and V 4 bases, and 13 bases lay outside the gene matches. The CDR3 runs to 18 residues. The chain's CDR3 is CASSRPLGGAKAKNIQYF. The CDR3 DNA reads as TGTGCCAGCAGCCGTCCACTCGGGGGGGCTAAGGCCAAAAACATTCAGTACTTC.

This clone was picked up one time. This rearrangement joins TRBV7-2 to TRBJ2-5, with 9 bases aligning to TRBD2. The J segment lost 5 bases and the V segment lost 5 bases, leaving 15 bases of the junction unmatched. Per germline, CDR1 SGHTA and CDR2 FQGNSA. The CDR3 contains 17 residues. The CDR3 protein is CASSPIHGGRAGETQYF. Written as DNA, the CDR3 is TGTGCCAGCAGCCCCATCCATGGCGGGAGGGCCGGGGAGACCCAGTACTTC.

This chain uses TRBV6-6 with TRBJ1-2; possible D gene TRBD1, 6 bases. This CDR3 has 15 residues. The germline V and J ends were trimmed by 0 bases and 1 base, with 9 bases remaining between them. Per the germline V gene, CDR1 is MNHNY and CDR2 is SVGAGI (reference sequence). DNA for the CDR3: TGTGCCAGCAGTTACTCGAAAGGGGGTAACTATGGCTACACCTTC. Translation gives CASSYSKGGNYGYTF.

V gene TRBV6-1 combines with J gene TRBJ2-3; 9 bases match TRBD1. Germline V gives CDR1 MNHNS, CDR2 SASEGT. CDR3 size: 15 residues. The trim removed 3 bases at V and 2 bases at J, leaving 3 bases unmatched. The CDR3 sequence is CASSERTGATDTQYF. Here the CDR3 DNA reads TGTGCCAGCAGTGAGCGGACAGGGGCCACAGATACGCAGTATTTT.

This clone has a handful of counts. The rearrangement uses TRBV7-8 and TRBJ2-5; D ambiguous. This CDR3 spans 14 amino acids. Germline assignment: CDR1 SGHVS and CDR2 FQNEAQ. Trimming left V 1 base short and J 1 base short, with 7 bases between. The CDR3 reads CASSLGVTQETQYF. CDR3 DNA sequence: TGTGCCAGCAGCTTAGGGGTGACCCAAGAGACCCAGTACTTC.

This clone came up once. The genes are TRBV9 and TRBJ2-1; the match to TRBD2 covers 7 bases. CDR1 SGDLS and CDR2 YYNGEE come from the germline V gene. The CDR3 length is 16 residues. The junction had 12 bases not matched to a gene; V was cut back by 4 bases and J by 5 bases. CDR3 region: CASSIKTGTMNNEQFF. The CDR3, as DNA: TGTGCCAGCAGCATCAAGACCGGGACTATGAACAATGAGCAGTTCTTC.

CDR3: CASSLETGAGNTIYF. The CDR3, as DNA: TGTGCCAGCAGCTTAGAAACAGGGGCTGGAAACACCATATATTTT. The chain combines TRBV7-6 with TRBJ1-3; TRBD1 aligns across 7 bases. CDR3 length: 15 residues. Per germline, CDR1 SGHVS and CDR2 FNYEAQ. The J segment lost 2 bases and the V segment lost 1 base, leaving 2 bases of the junction unmatched. Using reference TRBV7-6 and TRBJ1-3 for the parts outside the CDR3, the full variable domain is GAGVSQSPRYKVTKRGQDVALRCDPISGHVSLYWYRQALGQGPEFLTYFNYEAQQDKSGLPNDRFSAERPEGSISTLTIQRTEQRDSAMYRCASSLETGAGNTIYFGEGSWLTVV.

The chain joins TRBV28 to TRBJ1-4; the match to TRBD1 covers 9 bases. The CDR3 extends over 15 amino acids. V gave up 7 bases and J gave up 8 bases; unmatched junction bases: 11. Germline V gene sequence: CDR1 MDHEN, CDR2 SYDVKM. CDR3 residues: CASNLPTGGLEKLFF. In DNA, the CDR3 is TGTGCCAGCAACCTTCCGACAGGGGGATTGGAAAAACTGTTTTTT.

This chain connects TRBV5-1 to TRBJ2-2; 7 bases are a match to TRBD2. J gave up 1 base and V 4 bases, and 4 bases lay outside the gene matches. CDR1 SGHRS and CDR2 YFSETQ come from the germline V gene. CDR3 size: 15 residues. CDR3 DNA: TGCGCCAGCAGCAGAGCGGGGATGAACACCGGGGAGCTGTTTTTT. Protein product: CASSRAGMNTGELFF.

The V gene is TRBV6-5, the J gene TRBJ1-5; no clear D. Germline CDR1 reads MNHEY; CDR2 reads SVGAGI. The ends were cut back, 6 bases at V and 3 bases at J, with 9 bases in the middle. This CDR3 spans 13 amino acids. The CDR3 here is CASSSGNNQPQHF. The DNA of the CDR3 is TGTGCCAGCAGCTCCGGGAACAATCAGCCCCAGCATTTT.

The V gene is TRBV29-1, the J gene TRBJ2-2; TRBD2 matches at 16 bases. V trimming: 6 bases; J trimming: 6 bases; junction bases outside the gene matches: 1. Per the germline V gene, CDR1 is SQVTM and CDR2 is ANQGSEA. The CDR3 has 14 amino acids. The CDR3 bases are TGCAGCGTGGGACTAGCGGGGGGGCCCGGGGAGCTGTTTTTT. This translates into CSVGLAGGPGELFF.